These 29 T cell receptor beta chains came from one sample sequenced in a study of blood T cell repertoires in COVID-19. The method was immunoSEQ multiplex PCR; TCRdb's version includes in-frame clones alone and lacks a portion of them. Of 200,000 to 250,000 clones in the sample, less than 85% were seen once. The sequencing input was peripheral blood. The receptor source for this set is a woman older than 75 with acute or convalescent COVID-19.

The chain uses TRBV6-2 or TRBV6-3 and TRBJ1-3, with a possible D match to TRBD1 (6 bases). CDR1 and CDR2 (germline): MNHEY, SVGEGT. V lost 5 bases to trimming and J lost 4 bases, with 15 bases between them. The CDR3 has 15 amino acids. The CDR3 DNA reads TGTGCCAGCAGTATCGACAGGTCCGGAGGAAACACCATATATTTT. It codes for CASSIDRSGGNTIYF.

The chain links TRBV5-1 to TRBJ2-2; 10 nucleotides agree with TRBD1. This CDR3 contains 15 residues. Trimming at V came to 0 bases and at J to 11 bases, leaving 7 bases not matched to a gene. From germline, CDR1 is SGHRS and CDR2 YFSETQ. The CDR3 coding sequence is TGCGCCAGCAGCTTGGGACAGGGGGCGTGGAGCGAGCTGTTTTTT. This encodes CASSLGQGAWSELFF.

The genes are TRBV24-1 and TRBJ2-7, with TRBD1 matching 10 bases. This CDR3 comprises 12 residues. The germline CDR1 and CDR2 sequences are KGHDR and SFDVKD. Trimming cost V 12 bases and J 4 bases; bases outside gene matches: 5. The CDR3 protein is CAAGTGDYEQYF. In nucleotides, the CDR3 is TGTGCCGCCGGGACAGGGGATTACGAGCAGTACTTC.

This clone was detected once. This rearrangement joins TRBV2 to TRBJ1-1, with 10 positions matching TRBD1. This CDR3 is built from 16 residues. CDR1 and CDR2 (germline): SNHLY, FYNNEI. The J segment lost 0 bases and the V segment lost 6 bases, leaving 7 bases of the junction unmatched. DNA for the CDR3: TGTGCCAGCAGGGAAAGGACAGGGGGGTTGAACACTGAAGCTTTCTTT. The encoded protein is CASRERTGGLNTEAFF.

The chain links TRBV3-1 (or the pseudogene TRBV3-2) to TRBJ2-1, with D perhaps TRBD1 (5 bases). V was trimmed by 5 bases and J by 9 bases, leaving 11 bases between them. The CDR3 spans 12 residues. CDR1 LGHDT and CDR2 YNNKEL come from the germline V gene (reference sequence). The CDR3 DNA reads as TGTGCCAGCAGCACCCAGGGCGCTGAGCAGTTCTTC. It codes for CASSTQGAEQFF.

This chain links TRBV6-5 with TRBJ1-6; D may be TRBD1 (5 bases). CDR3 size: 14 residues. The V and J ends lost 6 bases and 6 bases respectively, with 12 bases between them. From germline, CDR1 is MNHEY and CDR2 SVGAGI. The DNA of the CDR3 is TGTGCCAGCAGAACCGGGACTGTTAATTCACCCCTCCACTTT. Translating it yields CASRTGTVNSPLHF.

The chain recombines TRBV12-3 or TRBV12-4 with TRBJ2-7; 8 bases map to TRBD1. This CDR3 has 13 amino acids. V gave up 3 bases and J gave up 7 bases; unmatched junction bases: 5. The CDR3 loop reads CASSFGQGREQYF. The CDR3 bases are TGTGCCAGCAGTTTCGGACAGGGCAGGGAGCAGTACTTC.

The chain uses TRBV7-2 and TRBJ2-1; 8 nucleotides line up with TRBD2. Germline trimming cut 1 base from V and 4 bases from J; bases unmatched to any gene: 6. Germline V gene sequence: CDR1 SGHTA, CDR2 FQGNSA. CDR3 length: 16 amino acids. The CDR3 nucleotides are TGTGCCAGCAGCTTAGGAGCGGGGGTAAATTACAATGAGCAGTTCTTC. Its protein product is CASSLGAGVNYNEQFF.

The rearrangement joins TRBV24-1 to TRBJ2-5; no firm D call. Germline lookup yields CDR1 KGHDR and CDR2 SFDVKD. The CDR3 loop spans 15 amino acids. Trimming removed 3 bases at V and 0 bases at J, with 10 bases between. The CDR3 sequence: CATSDHRQDQETQYF. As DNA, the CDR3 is TGTGCCACCAGTGATCATCGGCAGGACCAAGAGACCCAGTACTTC.

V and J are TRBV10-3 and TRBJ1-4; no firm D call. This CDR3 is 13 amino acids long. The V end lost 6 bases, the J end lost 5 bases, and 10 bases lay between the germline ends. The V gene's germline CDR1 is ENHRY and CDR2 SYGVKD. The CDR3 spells CAISGSLNEKLFF. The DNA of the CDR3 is TGTGCCATCAGCGGGTCCCTAAATGAAAAACTGTTTTTT.

The CDR3 reads CASSDGQGGYF. The CDR3 coding sequence is TGTGCCAGCAGTGATGGACAGGGGGGGTACTTC. The chain joins TRBV12-3 or TRBV12-4 to TRBJ2-4; 10 nucleotides agree with TRBD1. V dropped 5 bases and J dropped 15; count of bases not matched to a gene: 4. This CDR3 spans 11 amino acids.

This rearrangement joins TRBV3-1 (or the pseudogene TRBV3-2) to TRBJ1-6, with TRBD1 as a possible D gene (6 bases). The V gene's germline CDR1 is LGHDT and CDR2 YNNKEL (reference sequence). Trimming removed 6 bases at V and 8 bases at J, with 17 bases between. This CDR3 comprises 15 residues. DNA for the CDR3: TGTGCCAGCAGTCAGGGAGGGGGTTTTTATTCACCCCTCCACTTT. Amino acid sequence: CASSQGGGFYSPLHF.

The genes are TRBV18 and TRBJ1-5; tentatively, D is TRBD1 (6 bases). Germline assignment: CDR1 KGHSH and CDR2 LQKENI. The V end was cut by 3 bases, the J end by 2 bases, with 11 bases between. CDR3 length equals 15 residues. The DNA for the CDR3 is TGTGCCAGCTCACCCCAGTCAGGGGGCAATCAGCCCCAGCATTTT. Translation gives CASSPQSGGNQPQHF.

The CDR3 is CAISPGGSRKNTEAFF. The DNA of the CDR3 is TGTGCCATCAGTCCAGGGGGGAGCCGAAAGAACACTGAAGCTTTCTTT. The rearrangement joins TRBV10-3 to TRBJ1-1, with 7 positions matching TRBD1. CDR1 ENHRY and CDR2 SYGVKD come from the germline V gene. The CDR3 contains 16 residues. V shed 5 bases, J shed 1 base, and the junction held 10 bases outside the gene matches.

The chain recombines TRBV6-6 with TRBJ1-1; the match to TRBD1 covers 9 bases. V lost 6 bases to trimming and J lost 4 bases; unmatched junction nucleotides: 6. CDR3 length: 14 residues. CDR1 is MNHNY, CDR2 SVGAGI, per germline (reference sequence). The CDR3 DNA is TGTGCCAGCAGCTCGACAGGGGGGGCCACTGAAGCTTTCTTT. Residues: CASSSTGGATEAFF.

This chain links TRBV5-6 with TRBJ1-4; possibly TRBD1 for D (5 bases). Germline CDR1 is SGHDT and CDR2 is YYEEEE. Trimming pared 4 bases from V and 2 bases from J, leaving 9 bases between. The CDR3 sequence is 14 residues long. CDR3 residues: CASSGGYTNEKLFF. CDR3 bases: TGTGCCAGCAGCGGGGGGTATACTAATGAAAAACTGTTTTTT.

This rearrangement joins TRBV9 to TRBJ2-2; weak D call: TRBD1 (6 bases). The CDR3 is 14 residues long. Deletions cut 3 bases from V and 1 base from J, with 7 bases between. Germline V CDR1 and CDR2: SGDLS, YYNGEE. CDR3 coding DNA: TGTGCCAGCAGCGCGACAGGGAACACCGGGGAGCTGTTTTTT. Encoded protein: CASSATGNTGELFF.

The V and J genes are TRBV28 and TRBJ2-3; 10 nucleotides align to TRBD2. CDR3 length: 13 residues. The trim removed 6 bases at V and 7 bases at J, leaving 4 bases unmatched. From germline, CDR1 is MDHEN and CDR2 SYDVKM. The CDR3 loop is CASRAGGLNTQYF. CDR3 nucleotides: TGTGCCAGCAGAGCGGGGGGGCTGAATACGCAGTATTTT.

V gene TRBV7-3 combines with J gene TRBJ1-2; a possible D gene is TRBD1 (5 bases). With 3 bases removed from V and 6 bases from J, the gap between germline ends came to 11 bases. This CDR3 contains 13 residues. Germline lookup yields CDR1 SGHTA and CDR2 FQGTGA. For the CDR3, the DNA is TGTGCCAGCAGCTTCCTCGGGGGGAATGGCTACACCTTC. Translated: CASSFLGGNGYTF. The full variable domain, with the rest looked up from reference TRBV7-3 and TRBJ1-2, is GAGVSQTPSNKVTEKGKYVELRCDPISGHTALYWYRQSLGQGPEFLIYFQGTGAADDSGLPNDRFFAVRPEGSVSTLKIQRTERGDSAVYLCASSFLGGNGYTFGSGTRLTVV.

CDR3 bases: TGTGCCACCAAGCTCCCCCCCACGAAGGGGTACTACAATGAGCAGTTCTTC. It translates to CATKLPPTKGYYNEQFF. The chain links TRBV15 to TRBJ2-1; TRBD1 might be the D (5 bases). This CDR3 has 17 amino acids. Trimming shortened V by 7 bases and J by 3 bases, and 22 bases separated the two germline ends. Germline values: CDR1 LNHNV, CDR2 YYDKDF (reference sequence).

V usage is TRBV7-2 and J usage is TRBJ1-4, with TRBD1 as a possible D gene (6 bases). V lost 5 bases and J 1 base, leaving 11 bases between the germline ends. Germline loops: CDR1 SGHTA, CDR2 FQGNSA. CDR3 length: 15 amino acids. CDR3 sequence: CASSPRGGTNEKLFF. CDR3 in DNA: TGTGCCAGCAGCCCAAGAGGGGGAACTAATGAAAAACTGTTTTTT.

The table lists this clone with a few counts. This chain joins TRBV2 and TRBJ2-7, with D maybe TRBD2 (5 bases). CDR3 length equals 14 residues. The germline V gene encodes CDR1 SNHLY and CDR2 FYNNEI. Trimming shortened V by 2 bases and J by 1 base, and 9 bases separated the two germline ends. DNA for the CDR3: TGTGCCAGCAGTGAAACTCCGGGATCCTACGAGCAGTACTTC. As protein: CASSETPGSYEQYF.

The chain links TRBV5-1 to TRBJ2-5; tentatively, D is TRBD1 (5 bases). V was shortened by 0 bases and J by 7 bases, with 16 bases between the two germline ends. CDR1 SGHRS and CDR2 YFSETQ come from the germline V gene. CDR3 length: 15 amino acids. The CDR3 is CASSLEDQGWGTQYF. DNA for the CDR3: TGCGCCAGCAGCTTGGAAGACCAGGGCTGGGGGACCCAGTACTTC.

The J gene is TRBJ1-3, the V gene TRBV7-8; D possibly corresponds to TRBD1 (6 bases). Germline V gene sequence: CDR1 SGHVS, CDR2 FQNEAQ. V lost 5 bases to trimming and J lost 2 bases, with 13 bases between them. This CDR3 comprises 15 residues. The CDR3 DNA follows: TGTGCCAGCAGCGAAGGGGGATTGGCTGGAAACACCATATATTTT. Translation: CASSEGGLAGNTIYF.

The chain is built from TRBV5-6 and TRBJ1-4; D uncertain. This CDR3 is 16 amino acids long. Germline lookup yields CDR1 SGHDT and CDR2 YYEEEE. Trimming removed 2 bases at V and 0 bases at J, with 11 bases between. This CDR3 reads CASSFLEGATNEKLFF. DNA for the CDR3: TGTGCCAGCAGCTTCCTCGAAGGAGCAACTAATGAAAAACTGTTTTTT.

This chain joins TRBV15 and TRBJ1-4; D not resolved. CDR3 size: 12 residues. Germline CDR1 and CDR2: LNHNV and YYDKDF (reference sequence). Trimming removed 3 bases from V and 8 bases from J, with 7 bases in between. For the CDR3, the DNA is TGTGCCACCAGCAGTCCCGGGGAAAAACTGTTTTTT. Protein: CATSSPGEKLFF.

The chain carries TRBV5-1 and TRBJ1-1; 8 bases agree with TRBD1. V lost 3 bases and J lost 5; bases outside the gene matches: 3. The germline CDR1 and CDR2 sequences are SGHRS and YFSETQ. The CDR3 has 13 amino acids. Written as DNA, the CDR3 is TGCGCCAGCAGCTCAGGGGGCCGGACTGAAGCTTTCTTT. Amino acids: CASSSGGRTEAFF.

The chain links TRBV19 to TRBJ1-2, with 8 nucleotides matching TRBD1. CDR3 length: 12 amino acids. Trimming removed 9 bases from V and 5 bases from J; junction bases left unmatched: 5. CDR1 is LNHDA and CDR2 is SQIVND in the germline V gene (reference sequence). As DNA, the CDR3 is TGTGCCAGCGCCGACAGGGGTTATGGCTACACCTTC. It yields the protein CASADRGYGYTF.

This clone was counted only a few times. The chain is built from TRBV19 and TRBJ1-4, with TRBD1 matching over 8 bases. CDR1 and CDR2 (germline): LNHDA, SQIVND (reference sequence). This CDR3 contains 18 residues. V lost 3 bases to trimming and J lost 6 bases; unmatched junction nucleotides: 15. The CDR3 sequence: CASSIGTGQVGSDEKLFF. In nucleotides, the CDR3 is TGTGCCAGTAGTATTGGGACAGGCCAGGTGGGATCGGATGAAAAACTGTTTTTT. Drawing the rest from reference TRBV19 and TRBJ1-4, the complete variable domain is DGGITQSPKYLFRKEGQNVTLSCEQNLNHDAMYWYRQDPGQGLRLIYYSQIVNDFQKGDIAEGYSVSREKKESFPLTVTSAQKNPTAFYLCASSIGTGQVGSDEKLFFGSGTQLSVL.